One and the same sample provided the 23 T cell receptor beta chains below, sequenced in a study of T cells after yellow fever vaccination. TCRdb analysed the 5' RACE reads with MiXCR anew, one entry per CDR3 protein. The table includes 550,000 or so distinct CDR3 sequences, roughly 21% detected once. This material consisted of PBMCs, taken 15 days after the yellow fever booster vaccination. The source is a man aged 25 to 45 who received the YFV17D yellow fever vaccine.

This clonotype was detected only a few times. The chain carries TRBV19 and TRBJ1-1, with no clear D. Germline-derived CDR1 and CDR2 are LNHDA and SQIVND (reference sequence). This CDR3 contains 12 residues. The ends were cut back, 7 bases at V and 8 bases at J, with 14 bases in the middle. DNA of the CDR3: TGTGCCAGTACCCTAAGTGGGTTAGAAGCTTTCTTT. Amino acids: CASTLSGLEAFF.

This rearrangement joins TRBV6-1 to TRBJ1-1, with 9 bases matching TRBD1. Unmatched junction bases numbered 3, after V lost 6 bases and J lost 4 bases. The CDR3 spans 13 residues. Germline V gene lookup returns CDR1 MNHNS and CDR2 SASEGT. The CDR3 loop is CASRGQGSTEAFF. The CDR3 DNA reads as TGTGCCAGCAGGGGACAGGGCTCCACTGAAGCTTTCTTT.

This clonotype has a handful of counts. The chain recombines TRBV20-1 with TRBJ2-1, with 10 bases that match TRBD2. The CDR3 runs to 15 residues. Germline V gene data show CDR1 as DFQATT and CDR2 as SNEGSKA (reference sequence). The V segment lost 3 bases and the J segment 4 bases; nucleotides outside the gene matches: 6. CDR3 in amino acids: CSARVNSGRYNEQFF. The CDR3 region has the DNA TGCAGTGCTAGGGTAAATAGCGGGAGGTACAATGAGCAGTTCTTC.

The chain combines TRBV12-3 or TRBV12-4 with TRBJ2-1; 9 nucleotides align to TRBD2. The CDR3 has 15 residues. Unmatched junction bases numbered 10, after V lost 7 bases and J lost 6 bases. DNA of the CDR3: TGTGCCAGCACCAAGACTAGCGGAGGCCCCAATGAGCAGTTCTTC. The encoded protein is CASTKTSGGPNEQFF.

The CDR3 DNA reads TGTGCCACCAGCAGAGATCTACCCCCCGAAACAGATACGCAGTATTTT. This sequence encodes CATSRDLPPETDTQYF. The chain couples TRBV15 to TRBJ2-3, with D unresolved. Germline loops: CDR1 LNHNV, CDR2 YYDKDF (reference sequence). The CDR3 runs 16 residues. With 0 bases removed from V and 3 bases from J, the gap between germline ends came to 13 bases.

This clonotype has more than one count but fewer than ten. This chain connects TRBV12-3 or TRBV12-4 to TRBJ2-7; D possibly corresponds to TRBD1 (5 bases). Trimming removed 6 bases at V and 7 bases at J, with 13 bases between. The CDR3 is 12 amino acids. The CDR3 is CASSPAGMEQYF. CDR3 DNA sequence: TGTGCCAGCAGCCCCGCAGGGATGGAGCAGTACTTC.

Remarks on this clonotype: A junction boundary mismatches the germline segment, possibly from a read error. The V gene is TRBV23-1, the J gene TRBJ2-1; tentatively, D is TRBD2 (6 bases). TRBV23-1 falls under the ORF class, with uncertain function. This CDR3 comprises 15 residues. The CDR3, as DNA: TGCGCCAGCTTACCGTCGGAGGGCCTTTACAATGAGCAGTGCTTC. Translation gives CASLPSEGLYNEQCF.

This clonotype showed up many times. The chain couples TRBV20-1 to TRBJ2-1; no clear D gene. Trimming pared 5 bases from V and 8 bases from J, leaving 10 bases between. Looked up from germline, CDR1 is DFQATT and CDR2 is SNEGSKA (reference sequence). The CDR3 sequence is 11 residues long. DNA of the CDR3: TGCAGTGCTTCGAGGCGTGATGAGCAGTTCTTC. The encoded protein is CSASRRDEQFF.

There are a few counts of this clonotype. V gene TRBV7-8 combines with J gene TRBJ1-1, with a tentative D call TRBD1 (6 bases). The CDR3 is 15 residues long. With 8 bases removed from V and 1 base from J, the gap between germline ends came to 17 bases. Per the germline V gene, CDR1 is SGHVS and CDR2 is FQNEAQ. Written as DNA, the CDR3 is TGTGCCAGCTCATCGGACCGAGGGGGGAACACTGAAGCTTTCTTT. Its protein product is CASSSDRGGNTEAFF.

The chain joins TRBV19 to TRBJ2-1; D is uncertain. Trimming stripped 5 bases from V and 0 bases from J, with 11 bases between. The CDR3 sequence is 15 residues long. Germline values: CDR1 LNHDA, CDR2 SQIVND (reference sequence). In DNA, the CDR3 is TGTGCCAGTAGTTCGCCAGAAAGCTCCTACAATGAGCAGTTCTTC. Amino acids: CASSSPESSYNEQFF.

The V call is TRBV29-1, the J call TRBJ1-5; D is possibly TRBD1 (6 bases). The CDR3 sequence is 14 residues long. In germline, CDR1 is SQVTM, CDR2 ANQGSEA. V was pared by 4 bases and J by 6 bases, with 16 bases between. The DNA for the CDR3 is TGCAGCGTTGGAGTGGGTACAGGGACTCAGCCCCAGCATTTT. Residues: CSVGVGTGTQPQHF.

V gene TRBV21-1 combines with J gene TRBJ2-1. TRBV21-1 is a known pseudogene. The CDR3 is 13 amino acids. CDR3 sequence reads: CASPGIVDNEQFF. Here the CDR3 DNA reads TGTGCCAGCCCTGGCATCGTAGACAATGAGCAGTTCTTC.

V usage is TRBV5-1 and J usage is TRBJ2-1; possible D gene TRBD2, 6 bases. Per the germline V gene, CDR1 is SGHRS and CDR2 is YFSETQ. V lost 0 bases to trimming and J lost 1 base, with 11 bases between them. CDR3 length: 16 residues. The CDR3 loop reads CASSLAGGGSYNEQFF. CDR3 in DNA: TGCGCCAGCAGCTTGGCCGGCGGAGGGTCCTACAATGAGCAGTTCTTC. The whole variable domain, filled in from reference TRBV5-1 and TRBJ2-1, reads KAGVTQTPRYLIKTRGQQVTLSCSPISGHRSVSWYQQTPGQGLQFLFEYFSETQRNKGNFPGRFSGRQFSNSRSEMNVSTLELGDSALYLCASSLAGGGSYNEQFFGPGTRLTVL.

This clonotype was picked up many times. V and J are TRBV12-3 or TRBV12-4 and TRBJ2-7; D is ambiguous. V lost 4 bases to trimming and J lost 3 bases, with 4 bases between them. The CDR3 totals 11 residues. The CDR3 DNA reads as TGTGCCAGCAGTTCCCTCTACGAGCAGTACTTC. Translating gives CASSSLYEQYF.

CDR3 DNA sequence: TGTGCCAGCAGCTTAGGCTCAAGGGGCACTGAAGCTTTCTTT. The encoded protein is CASSLGSRGTEAFF. This chain connects TRBV11-2 to TRBJ1-1; the D gene is possibly TRBD1 (5 bases). The CDR3 totals 14 residues. Germline V gene lookup returns CDR1 SGHAT and CDR2 FQNNGV. V was pared by 1 base and J by 4 bases, with 10 bases between.

The rearrangement joins TRBV5-6 to TRBJ1-1; tentatively, D is TRBD1 (6 bases). Trimming pared 1 base from V and 8 bases from J, leaving 21 bases between. This CDR3 comprises 16 residues. Germline assignment: CDR1 SGHDT and CDR2 YYEEEE. This CDR3 is CASSLLQQGAPREAFF. CDR3 in DNA: TGTGCCAGCAGCTTGCTACAACAGGGAGCTCCTAGGGAAGCTTTCTTT.

The rearrangement joins TRBV7-2 to TRBJ2-2; 11 bases line up with TRBD2. Looked up from germline, CDR1 is SGHTA and CDR2 is FQGNSA. The CDR3 is 16 residues long. The V and J ends lost 0 bases and 4 bases, in that order; junction bases with no gene match: 1. The CDR3 reads CASSLASGRGTGELFF. DNA of the CDR3: TGTGCCAGCAGCTTAGCTAGCGGGAGGGGCACCGGGGAGCTGTTTTTT.

This clonotype was picked up a small number of times. This rearrangement joins TRBV5-1 to TRBJ1-5; 9 bases are shared with TRBD1. The CDR3 runs to 15 residues. The ends lost 4 bases at V and 9 bases at J; junction bases unmatched: 11. Germline V lookup: CDR1 SGHRS, CDR2 YFSETQ. Written as DNA, the CDR3 is TGCGCCAGCAGCCCGGGGACAGGGCCCGGGCGGCCCCAGCATTTT. This codes for CASSPGTGPGRPQHF. The complete variable domain, with remaining parts taken from reference TRBV5-1 and TRBJ1-5, reads KAGVTQTPRYLIKTRGQQVTLSCSPISGHRSVSWYQQTPGQGLQFLFEYFSETQRNKGNFPGRFSGRQFSNSRSEMNVSTLELGDSALYLCASSPGTGPGRPQHFGDGTRLSIL.

The V call is TRBV20-1, the J call TRBJ2-1; tentative D call: TRBD2 (6 bases). This CDR3 comprises 14 residues. Deletions cut 0 bases from V and 11 bases from J, with 17 bases between. CDR1 is DFQATT and CDR2 is SNEGSKA in the germline V gene (reference sequence). The CDR3 DNA is TGCAGTGCTAGAGATTCGAGACTAGATGGTAAGCAGTTCTTC. It codes for CSARDSRLDGKQFF.

V usage is TRBV20-1 and J usage is TRBJ2-7, with a tentative D call TRBD2 (6 bases). CDR1 and CDR2 (germline): DFQATT, SNEGSKA (reference sequence). This CDR3 has 14 amino acids. V lost 5 bases and J 2 bases, leaving 16 bases between the germline ends. CDR3 sequence reads: CSAYYSGSTYEQYF. DNA of the CDR3: TGCAGTGCTTACTACAGCGGGTCCACCTACGAGCAGTACTTC.

This sequence joins TRBV11-2 and TRBJ1-1; D gene uncertain. This CDR3 is built from 12 residues. In germline, CDR1 is SGHAT, CDR2 FQNNGV. V was trimmed by 3 bases and J by 10 bases, leaving 12 bases between them. CDR3 in amino acids: CASSFPGWGAFF. The DNA of the CDR3 is TGTGCCAGCAGCTTCCCAGGATGGGGAGCTTTCTTT.

V and J are TRBV20-1 and TRBJ1-1; D may be TRBD1 (5 bases). V was shortened by 1 base and J by 0 bases, with 9 bases between the two germline ends. In germline, CDR1 is DFQATT, CDR2 SNEGSKA (reference sequence). This CDR3 contains 14 residues. The CDR3 DNA is TGCAGTGCTAGAGCCGGGGCTATGAACACTGAAGCTTTCTTT. Translation: CSARAGAMNTEAFF.

This clonotype has only a few counts. The chain joins TRBV30 to TRBJ2-7; 9 bases are shared with TRBD1. Per the germline V gene, CDR1 is GTSNPN and CDR2 is SVGIG (reference sequence). This CDR3 is 14 amino acids long. Trimming cost V 8 bases and J 4 bases; bases outside gene matches: 12. For the CDR3, the DNA is TGTGCCACCTATGCCCGGGACAGGGTTTACGAGCAGTACTTC. This gives the protein CATYARDRVYEQYF. The variable domain in full, with the rest retrieved from reference TRBV30 and TRBJ2-7, is SQTIHQWPATLVQPVGSPLSLECTVEGTSNPNLYWYRQAAGRGLQLLFYSVGIGQISSEVPQNLSASRPQDRQFILSSKKLLLSDSGFYLCATYARDRVYEQYFGPGTRLTVT.